Sequencing of this T cell receptor beta chain was carried out in a study of CD8 T cells in Susac syndrome (dated by TCRdb to the late 2010s). At the level of the whole study: Repertoire sequencing was used to test whether CD8+ T cell activation and differentiation in Susac syndrome was antigen driven.

Study-wide conclusions, independent of this receptor: The study acknowledged that relatively few individuals were included in the TCR sequencing and HLA analysis.

RNA was extracted with the RNeasy kit and roughly 0.45 to 1 ug was reverse transcribed using random hexamers. The immunoSEQ multiplex PCR assay, covering 54 Vbeta and 13 Jbeta segments, was used to amplify TCR beta CDR3 regions. PCR amplification bias was corrected by using a synthetic template baseline for primer optimization and computational correction. As for the original processing: Reads were assigned to V, D and J genes according to IMGT and analyzed in immunoSEQ Analyzer, with only productive sequences retained. To calculate clonality, Shannon entropy was normalized by log2 of the number of productive unique sequences and then subtracted from one. Public and private clones were assessed among the 100 most prevalent clones of each patient and control. Clones were defined as Susac-specific if absent from the healthy and MS cohorts, from under 1,200 published viral clones and from other ImmuneACCESS disease sequences. Starting from the raw public reads, TCRdb applied fastp trimming at Q25, assembled clones with MiXCR and retained in-frame beta chains. CDR3 protein duplicates are merged, each entry listing the most common genes and DNA. The V and J calls and clone size come from TCRdb's table, not from the authors' own analysis. This sample has more than 150,000 distinct CDR3 sequences in its table, and 92% of those were observed once. The top ten constitute 0.08% of the sample.

Comments on this clonotype: Its antigen is unknown. The input lacks base qualities; no much larger clone sits a single base away.

Peripheral blood CD8+ and CD4+ T cells from healthy donors, Susac syndrome patients and multiple sclerosis patients were profiled by high-throughput TCR beta sequencing. Healthy donors were included as age- and sex-matched controls. Bulk CD8+ and CD4+ T cells were purified magnetically by negative isolation, whereas CD8+ TEMRA cells were enriched by FACS. Blood was drawn into EDTA tubes, processed within 24 hours, and PBMCs were isolated by density gradient centrifugation. PBMCs intended for TCR sequencing were frozen in liquid nitrogen and were later thawed in a 37 degrees C water bath. A purity of at least 90% was achieved for sorted or isolated CD4+, CD8+ and CD8+ TEMRA cells. The sample was CD4+ T cells from PBMCs. The receptor was derived from a human donor in good health.

The CDR3 region reads CASRTTGRDNEQFF. The DNA sequence follows: TGTGCCAGCAGAACAACTGGGAGGGACAATGAGCAGTTCTTC. This receptor chain uses TRBV6-1 and TRBJ2-1; 7 central nucleotides agree with TRBD2. V is trimmed back by 6 bases and J by 5 bases, and the junction contains 7 bases that no gene match accounts for. CDR3 length: 14 amino acids, cysteine to phenylalanine. Only the CDR3 DNA is retained, 42 bases long and in frame from the first base. From the germline V gene, CDR1 is MNHNS and CDR2 is SASEGT.